The sequence of this T cell receptor (beta chain) was determined in a study of blood T cell repertoires in COVID-19. Assay: immunoSEQ multiplex PCR; the TCRdb copy retains only in-frame clones and omits some. The sample has approximately 100,000 clones, around 93% seen once. Per germline, CDR1 LNHDA and CDR2 SQIVND (reference sequence). The trim removed 7 bases at V and 5 bases at J, leaving 4 bases unmatched. This CDR3 contains 13 residues. Input material: peripheral blood. The TCR sequence derives from a man aged 50 to 59 with acute or convalescent COVID-19. The chain uses TRBV19 and TRBJ1-4; 7 nucleotides agree with TRBD1. CDR3 in DNA: TGTGCCAGTATAGGGACAGCGAATGAAAAACTGTTTTTT. Translated: CASIGTANEKLFF.